This TCR beta chain was retrieved from a study of blood T cell repertoires in COVID-19 (dated by TCRdb to 2018 to 2021). The study in broad terms: Collaborator samples came from the United States, Italy and Spain and covered acute and convalescent phases of COVID-19. The material from the prospective study consisted of cDNA or gDNA derived from T cells, B-cell-depleted T cells, or PBMCs. Deeply sampled blood TCRbeta repertoires from subjects exposed to, actively infected with, or recovered from COVID-19 were included in the dataset. The repertoires were released in a freely available public database intended as a resource for research on the immune response to SARS-CoV-2. The samples were drawn from two sources: the first 160 participants of the ongoing ImmuneRACE study, and 1,200 or so subjects contributed by 6 global collaborators. Nearly every sample came with metadata listing a de-identified subject ID, COVID-19 status, age in years and sex. Where HLA class I and class II types were available, the types were taken from metadata supplied by the sample provider, not from assay-based typing. Findings and caveats that apply to the study as a whole: How much clinical and demographic metadata was included differed by source and by participant, and the metadata was provided uncurated.

As to this clone: Its antigen is not yet known. It has no much larger one-base neighbor in the sample; base qualities were not kept.

Taken from cysteine to phenylalanine, the CDR3 has 15 residues. The retained sequence is limited to the CDR3, 45 bases, with the frame set at the first base. V is trimmed back by 8 bases and J by 3 bases, and the junction contains 6 bases that no gene match accounts for. CDR1 and CDR2 are drawn from the germline V gene: SNHLY, FYNNEI. Participants in the prospective study were aged roughly 18 to 90 years, lived in 24 United States geographic areas, and enrolled through a virtual design. To assign participants to cohorts, the prospective study relied on clinical history that participants themselves reported in a screening survey and a study questionnaire. Recovered participants in ImmuneRACE Cohort 3 were defined as having two consecutive negative NP/OP PCR tests, clearance from a healthcare professional, or resolution of symptoms. Mobile phlebotomists in the prospective study collected whole blood, serum and a nasopharyngeal or oropharyngeal swab from every participant. Participants in the prospective study had the option to provide additional blood draws and questionnaires over an approximately 2-month period. Prospective study blood samples were shipped either frozen or at room temperature before DNA extraction.

TCRbeta CDR3 regions were amplified from genomic DNA by means of the immunoSEQ Assay, a bias-controlled multiplex PCR. As for the original processing: Within the assay, amplification of reference gene primers was used to estimate how many nucleated cells each sample contained. Sequence reads were collapsed and filtered to measure the absolute abundance of every unique TCRbeta CDR3 rearrangement. For each sample, productive Simpson clonality was calculated by taking the square root of Simpson's diversity index across productive rearrangements. In its TCRdb copy, this immuneACCESS table keeps in-frame sequences only and misses some clones. Where compared with another copy, unresolved V genes explain less than half of these, and the others have no known cause. V and J calls and clone size are as listed in that table; D and trimming were resolved from the DNA. The sample table lists approximately 300,000 clones, just over 85% of them with a count of one. The ten biggest clones cover less than 11% of the sample.

The chain was built from TRBV2 and TRBJ2-6, with 8 central nucleotides matching TRBD2. This receptor was taken from a young woman who had recovered from COVID-19. Input material: PBMCs or T cells enriched from blood (not recorded which). The nucleotide sequence reads TGTGCCAGCGGGACTAGTACGGGTGGGGCCAACGTCCTGACTTTC. This translates into CASGTSTGGANVLTF.